These T cell receptor beta chains were read from a single sample in a study of T cells in Graves' hyperthyroidism and ophthalmopathy. Each CDR3 protein gets one entry after TCRdb re-called the multiplex PCR reads with MiXCR. The profile shows nearly 600,000 distinct CDR3 sequences, over 11% of them singletons. The material sequenced was blood. All receptors derive from a woman in her thirties with Graves' hyperthyroidism that later progressed to Graves' ophthalmopathy. Each CDR3 is given with its conserved first and last residue. A D gene is named only where the DNA matches it firmly. Rows may omit the clone size; those that give it use once, few, many or a size class.

TRBD1	many	TRBV7-3	TRBJ2-3	CASTHGRGPTDTQYF	TGTGCCAGCACCCACGGCAGGGGGCCCACAGATACGCAGTATTTT
-	many	TRBV20-1	TRBJ1-1	CSARGQKSHTEAFF	TGCAGTGCTAGGGGTCAAAAAAGTCACACTGAAGCTTTCTTT
-	-	TRBV20-1	TRBJ2-1	CSAARGASYNEQFF	TGCAGTGCTGCGAGGGGCGCTTCCTACAATGAGCAGTTCTTC
-	many	TRBV6-1	TRBJ1-2	CASSHGIYGYTF	TGTGCCAGCAGTCACGGTATCTATGGCTACACCTTC
-	-	TRBV2	TRBJ1-6	CASLLGTADSPLHF	TGTGCCAGCCTTCTAGGCACGGCTGATTCACCCCTCCACTTT
TRBD1	-	TRBV7-9	TRBJ1-3	CASKRGPSGNTIYF	TGTGCCAGCAAAAGGGGGCCCTCTGGAAACACCATATATTTT
TRBD2	many	TRBV6-1	TRBJ2-5	CASSVLSGWGETQYF	TGTGCCAGCAGCGTACTTAGCGGGTGGGGGGAGACCCAGTACTTC
-	few	TRBV5-6	TRBJ2-7	CASSRHRSGHSYEQYF	TGTGCCAGCAGCCGCCACCGCAGCGGTCACTCCTACGAGCAGTACTTC
TRBD2	many	TRBV19	TRBJ2-4	CASSFKGGGAKNIQYF	TGTGCCAGTAGTTTCAAAGGCGGGGGTGCCAAAAACATTCAGTACTTC
-	-	TRBV6-1	TRBJ1-6	CASSRDTGSPLHF	TGTGCCAGTAGTCGGGACACGGGGTCACCCCTCCACTTC
TRBD2	few	TRBV3-1	TRBJ2-3	CASSHGGRADTQYF	TGTGCCAGCAGCCATGGCGGGAGGGCAGATACGCAGTATTTT
-	-	TRBV7-2	TRBJ1-2	CASSLVPLGHGYTF	TGTGCCAGCAGCTTAGTGCCCCTCGGGCATGGCTACACCTTC
-	-	TRBV20-1	TRBJ2-2	CSARANRVSTGELFF	TGCAGTGCTAGAGCTAACAGGGTTAGCACCGGGGAGCTGTTTTTT
-	many	TRBV18	TRBJ1-1	CASSPTLADSNTEAFF	TGTGCCAGCTCACCAACCCTGGCAGACTCGAACACTGAAGCTTTCTTT
-	many	TRBV2	TRBJ1-5	CASSEAGYSNQPQHF	TGTGCCAGCAGTGAAGCAGGCTATAGCAATCAGCCCCAGCATTTT